Reported below is one T cell receptor (beta chain). Its antigen is as yet unknown. This entry comes from a study of OX40 agonist ivuxolimab in advanced cancers. Notes on the study in general: Researchers report that CD8+ T cells had, on average, more expanded clones than CD4+.

It was autoimmune disease history or systemic immunosuppression that excluded patients. Only in-frame clones appear in the TCRdb table, and some are missing; sequencing was by immunoSEQ multiplex PCR. The sample consists of 53,000 or so clones, 84% of them appearing once. Sequenced material: CD4+ or CD8+ T cells sorted from blood, taken in a trial of the OX40 agonist ivuxolimab. This clonotype was obtained from an adult with an advanced solid tumor such as melanoma, head and neck, liver or kidney cancer.

CDR3 residues: CASSPKGNGYTF. The CDR3 nucleotides read TGTGCCAGCTCACCAAAAGGGAATGGCTACACCTTC. V usage is TRBV18 and J usage is TRBJ1-2; D not certain. The V end was cut by 2 bases, the J end by 6 bases, with 7 bases between. The CDR3 sequence is 12 residues long. Germline lookup yields CDR1 KGHSH and CDR2 LQKENI. Filled out from reference TRBV18 and TRBJ1-2, the complete variable domain reads NAGVMQNPRHLVRRRGQEARLRCSPMKGHSHVYWYRQLPEEGLKFMVYLQKENIIDESGMPKERFSAEFPKEGPSILRIQQVVRGDSAAYFCASSPKGNGYTFGSGTRLTVV.